This T cell receptor (beta chain) was captured in a study of T cell changes during pregnancy in multiple sclerosis. CDR1 and CDR2 from the germline V gene are MDHEN and SYDVKM. The V gene lost 7 bases and the J gene lost 0 bases, with 9 bases spanning the gap. This CDR3 comprises 13 residues. Assay used: immunoSEQ multiplex PCR; TCRdb lists only in-frame clones, some missing. The sample consists of about 67,000 clones, about 90% of them appearing once. The material sequenced was peripheral blood, taken in the second trimester of pregnancy. The rearrangement uses TRBV28 and TRBJ2-5; no definite D call. The TCR originated in a female donor in good health, enrolled as a control in a pregnancy study. DNA of the CDR3: TGTGCCAGCATGGCCGGGTACCAAGAGACCCAGTACTTC. Encoded protein: CASMAGYQETQYF.